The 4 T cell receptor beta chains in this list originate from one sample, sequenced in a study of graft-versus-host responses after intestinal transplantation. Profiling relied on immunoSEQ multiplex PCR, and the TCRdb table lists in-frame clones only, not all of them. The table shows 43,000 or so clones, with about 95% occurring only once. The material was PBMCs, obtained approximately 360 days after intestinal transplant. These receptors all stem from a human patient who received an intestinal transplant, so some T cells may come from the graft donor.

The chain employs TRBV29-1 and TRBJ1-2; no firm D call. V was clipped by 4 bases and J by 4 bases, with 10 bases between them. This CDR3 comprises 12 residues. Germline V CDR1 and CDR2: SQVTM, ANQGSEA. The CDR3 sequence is CSVAGSAYGYTF. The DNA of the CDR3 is TGCAGCGTTGCCGGGAGTGCCTATGGCTACACCTTC.

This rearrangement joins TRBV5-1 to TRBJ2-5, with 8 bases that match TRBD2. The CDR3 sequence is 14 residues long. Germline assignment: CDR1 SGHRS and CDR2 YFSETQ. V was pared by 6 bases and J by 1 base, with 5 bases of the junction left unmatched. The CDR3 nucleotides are TGCGCCAGCAAGTCCCGGGGGGGCCAAGAGACCCAGTACTTC. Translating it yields CASKSRGGQETQYF.

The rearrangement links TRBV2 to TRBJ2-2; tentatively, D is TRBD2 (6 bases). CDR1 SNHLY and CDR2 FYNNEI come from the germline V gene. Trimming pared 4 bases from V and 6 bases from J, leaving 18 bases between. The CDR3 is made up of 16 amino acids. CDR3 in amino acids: CASSVFGAGSAGELFF. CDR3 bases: TGTGCCAGCAGTGTGTTCGGGGCGGGATCGGCCGGGGAGCTGTTTTTT.

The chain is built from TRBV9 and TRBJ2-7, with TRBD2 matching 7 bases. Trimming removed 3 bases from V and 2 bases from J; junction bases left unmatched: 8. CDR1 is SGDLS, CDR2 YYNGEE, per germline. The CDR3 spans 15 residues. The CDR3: CASSAVSGSPYEQYF. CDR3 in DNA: TGTGCCAGCAGCGCTGTTAGCGGGTCTCCCTACGAGCAGTACTTC.